This TCR beta chain was retrieved from a study of blood T cell repertoires in COVID-19. Overall study: Acute and convalescent COVID-19 specimens originated in the United States, Italy and Spain.

This clone was seen more than once but under ten times. Profiling relied on immunoSEQ multiplex PCR, and the TCRdb table lists in-frame clones only, not all of them. The sample yields about 40,000 clones, more than 70% seen once. Per germline, CDR1 LGHDT and CDR2 YNNKEL (reference sequence). The CDR3 has 17 amino acids. The V segment lost 1 base and the J segment 5 bases; nucleotides outside the gene matches: 10. This clonotype originated in a human donor in a cohort sampled during active COVID-19. V is TRBV3-1 (or the pseudogene TRBV3-2) and J is TRBJ2-2, with 7 bases that match TRBD1. The material sequenced was peripheral blood. The chain's CDR3 is CASSQGSQGLQTGELFF. The DNA for the CDR3 is TGTGCCAGCAGCCAAGGCTCACAGGGGCTTCAGACCGGGGAGCTGTTTTTT.